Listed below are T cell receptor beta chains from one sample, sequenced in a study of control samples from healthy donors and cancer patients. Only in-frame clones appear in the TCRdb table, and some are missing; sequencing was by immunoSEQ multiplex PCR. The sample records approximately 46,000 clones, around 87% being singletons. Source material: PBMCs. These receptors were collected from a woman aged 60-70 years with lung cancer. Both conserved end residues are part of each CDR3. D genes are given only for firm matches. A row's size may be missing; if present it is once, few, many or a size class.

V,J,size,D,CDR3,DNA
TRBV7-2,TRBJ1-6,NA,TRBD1,CASSLAGQGGSPLHF,TGTGCCAGCAGCTTAGCTGGACAGGGGGGTTCACCCCTCCACTTT
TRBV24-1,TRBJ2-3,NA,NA,CATSDTSLSTDTQYF,TGTGCCACCAGTGATACTAGCTTGAGCACAGATACGCAGTATTTT
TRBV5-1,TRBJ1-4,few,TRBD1,CASSLEDRGEKLFF,TGCGCCAGCAGCTTGGAGGACAGGGGAGAAAAACTGTTTTTT
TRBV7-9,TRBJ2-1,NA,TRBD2,CASSLTSGKQFF,TGTGCCAGCAGCTTGACTAGCGGGAAGCAGTTCTTC
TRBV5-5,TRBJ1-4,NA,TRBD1,CASSLALGTDEKLFF,TGTGCCAGCAGCTTGGCGCTTGGGACAGATGAAAAACTGTTTTTT
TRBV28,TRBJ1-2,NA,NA,CASSTPQSGYGYTF,TGTGCCAGCAGTACTCCCCAAAGCGGCTATGGCTACACCTTC
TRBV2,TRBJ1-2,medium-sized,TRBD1,CASSATGADGYTF,TGTGCCAGCAGTGCGACAGGGGCGGATGGCTACACCTTC
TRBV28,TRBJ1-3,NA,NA,CASSPTQFSGNTIYF,TGTGCCAGCAGTCCCACACAATTCTCTGGAAACACCATATATTTT
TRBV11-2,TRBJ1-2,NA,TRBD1,CASSFSGTGGYTF,TGTGCCAGCAGCTTCTCAGGGACAGGGGGCTACACCTTC
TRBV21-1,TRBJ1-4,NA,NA,CASNRRCGPLGKLFF,TGTGCCAGCAACCGAAGATGCGGTCCGTTAGGGAAACTGTTTTTT
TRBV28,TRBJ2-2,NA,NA,CASSSRGVGAGTGELFF,TGTGCCAGCAGTTCCCGGGGGGTGGGGGCGGGCACCGGGGAGCTGTTTTTT
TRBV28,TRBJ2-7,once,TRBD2,CASSISGKGDEQYF,TGTGCCAGCTCGATTAGCGGGAAAGGGGACGAGCAGTACTTC
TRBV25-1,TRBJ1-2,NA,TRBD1,CASSVGDRDQVYGYTF,TGTGCCAGCAGTGTTGGGGACAGGGACCAAGTCTATGGCTACACCTTC
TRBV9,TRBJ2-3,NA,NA,CASSPPHPADTQYF,TGTGCCAGCAGCCCCCCTCACCCCGCAGATACGCAGTATTTT
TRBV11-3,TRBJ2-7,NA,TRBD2,CASSFIAGVSYEQYF,TGTGCCAGCAGCTTTATAGCGGGAGTCTCCTACGAGCAGTACTTC
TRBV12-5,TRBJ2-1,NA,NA,CASGLSWGALITKNPNEQFF,TGTGCTAGTGGTTTGTCGTGGGGCGCCTTGATTACAAAAAACCCCAATGAGCAGTTCTTC
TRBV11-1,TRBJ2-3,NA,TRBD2,CASSLGGTDTQYF,TGTGCCAGCAGCCTCGGGGGGACAGATACGCAGTATTTT
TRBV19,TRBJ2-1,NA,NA,CASSIASEGFF,TGTGCCAGTAGTATTGCTAGCGAGGGGTTCTTC
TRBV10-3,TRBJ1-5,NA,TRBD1,CATGQGLNQPQHF,TGTGCCACCGGACAGGGCCTCAATCAGCCCCAGCATTTT
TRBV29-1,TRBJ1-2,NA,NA,CSAVTNYGYTF,TGCAGCGCCGTTACGAACTATGGCTACACCTTC
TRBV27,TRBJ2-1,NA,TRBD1,CASSLLGTGGGYRQFF,TGTGCCAGCAGTCTCCTCGGGACAGGGGGCGGGTATAGGCAGTTCTTC
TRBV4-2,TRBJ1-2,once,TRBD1,CASSQGTGFSYYGYTF,TGTGCCAGCAGCCAAGGGACAGGATTCAGTTACTATGGCTACACCTTC
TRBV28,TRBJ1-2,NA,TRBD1,CASSYPGQGPYGYTF,TGTGCCAGCAGTTATCCGGGACAGGGTCCCTATGGCTACACCTTC
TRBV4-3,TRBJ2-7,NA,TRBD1,CASSAGQGTSYEQYF,TGCGCCAGCAGCGCAGGACAGGGTACCTCCTACGAGCAGTACTTC
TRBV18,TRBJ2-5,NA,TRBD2,CASSHLLAGGGQETQYF,TGTGCCAGCTCCCATCTTCTAGCGGGAGGAGGTCAAGAGACCCAGTACTTC
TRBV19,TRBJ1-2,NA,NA,CASSIGEDGAAPYTF,TGTGCCAGTAGTATAGGGGAGGACGGGGCGGCCCCTTACACCTTC